This T cell receptor beta chain was retrieved from a study of T cell responses to AZD1222 COVID-19 vaccine. Study details: Pooling of second doses given at about 4 or about 12 weeks was done.

Study-wide results and limits: Reportedly, nearly half the spike-specific TCRs target unmutated variant regions. Donor demographics were predominantly white British with a female majority; clonal diversity may be underestimated. No repertoire was sampled before or during the peak T cell response, only after it.

This clone was seen just once. Its matching antigen is unknown. TCRdb keeps only in-frame clones here, not all; method: immunoSEQ multiplex PCR. The sample lists more than 75,000 clones, about 90% occurring once. Material: peripheral blood, obtained on day 0 of AZD1222 vaccination. This sequence was found in an adult in good health.

The chain's CDR3 is CSVNRGRGEKLFF. The DNA of the CDR3 is TGCAGCGTCAACAGGGGAAGGGGTGAAAAACTGTTTTTT. The J gene is TRBJ1-4, the V gene TRBV29-1; 7 bases are a match to TRBD1. With 6 bases clipped from V and 7 bases from J, the junction kept 8 bases outside the gene matches. Per the germline V gene, CDR1 is SQVTM and CDR2 is ANQGSEA. The CDR3 has 13 residues.